One sample yielded the 20 T cell receptor beta chains listed below, sequenced in a study of low-dose radiotherapy and immunotherapy resistance in tumors. Primers used for first-strand cDNA, a TRAV- and TRBV-specific set, covered both alpha and beta chains. The authors amplified TCRs for 20 PCR cycles with a constant-region primer and a V-primer adapter. TCRdb re-analysed the reads in MiXCR, keeping a single row per CDR3 protein. The sample consists of around 10,000 distinct CDR3 sequences, less than 60% of them appearing once. All receptors come from a human donor with advanced metastatic prostate, ovarian, gallbladder or colorectal cancer (not recorded which). This table probably holds off-target reads from a library built for another chain.

The sample holds a few counts of this clonotype. The rearrangement links TRBV5-6 to TRBJ2-3; 10 positions match TRBD1. Germline CDR1 reads SGHDT; CDR2 reads YYEEEE. The CDR3 loop spans 14 amino acids. Losses at the gene ends were 4 bases for V and 4 bases for J; bases not matched to a gene: 3. The CDR3 DNA sequence: TGTGCCAGCAGCCGGGACAGGGGCGCAGATACGCAGTATTTT. Encoded protein: CASSRDRGADTQYF. The whole variable domain, filled in from reference TRBV5-6 and TRBJ2-3, reads DAGVTQSPTHLIKTRGQQVTLRCSPKSGHDTVSWYQQALGQGPQFIFQYYEEEERQRGNFPDRFSGHQFPNYSSELNVNALLLGDSALYLCASSRDRGADTQYFGPGTRLTVL.

The chain couples TRBV18 to TRBJ1-4; D remains unclear. Between the trimmed V and J ends, which lost 3 bases and 0 bases, there was a span of 11 bases. The CDR3 sequence is 16 residues long. Looked up from germline, CDR1 is KGHSH and CDR2 is LQKENI. In nucleotides, the CDR3 is TGTGCCAGCTCACCTGGAACCAAAGCAACTAATGAAAAACTGTTTTTT. This codes for CASSPGTKATNEKLFF. The full variable domain, rest sourced from reference TRBV18 and TRBJ1-4, is NAGVMQNPRHLVRRRGQEARLRCSPMKGHSHVYWYRQLPEEGLKFMVYLQKENIIDESGMPKERFSAEFPKEGPSILRIQQVVRGDSAAYFCASSPGTKATNEKLFFGSGTQLSVL.

The V and J genes are TRBV5-1 and TRBJ2-2, with D hard to call. In germline, CDR1 is SGHRS, CDR2 YFSETQ. The CDR3 is made up of 15 amino acids. The V and J ends lost 3 bases and 4 bases respectively, with 13 bases between them. As DNA, the CDR3 is TGCGCCAGCAGCTCTTTAACTGCGGTCACCGGGGAGCTGTTTTTT. Protein sequence: CASSSLTAVTGELFF.

This clonotype was counted between two and nine times. The junction departs from germline at one end; a sequencing error may be responsible. This chain joins TRBV14 and TRBJ2-2; D gene uncertain. Germline V gives CDR1 SGHDN, CDR2 FVKESK. This CDR3 has 12 amino acids. The CDR3: CASRQDSGELFF. In DNA, the CDR3 is TGTGCCAGCAGACAAGATTCGGGGGAGCTGTTTTTT.

The genes are TRBV19 and TRBJ2-5; 16 bases are shared with TRBD2. The V segment lost 7 bases and the J segment 5 bases; nucleotides outside the gene matches: 4. Per the germline V gene, CDR1 is LNHDA and CDR2 is SQIVND (reference sequence). The CDR3 length is 15 residues. CDR3 sequence: CASTTGLAGGETQYF. DNA of the CDR3: TGTGCCAGTACCACGGGACTAGCGGGGGGGGAGACCCAGTACTTC.

This chain joins TRBV20-1 and TRBJ1-4; D is possibly TRBD1 (5 bases). V gave up 2 bases and J gave up 8 bases, with 12 bases separating them. Per the germline V gene, CDR1 is DFQATT and CDR2 is SNEGSKA (reference sequence). The CDR3 is 13 amino acids. This CDR3 is CSARWAGEEKLFF. CDR3 coding DNA: TGCAGTGCTAGATGGGCGGGGGAGGAAAAACTGTTTTTT.

The table lists this clonotype with a few counts. The rearrangement links TRBV5-1 to TRBJ2-7, with D possibly being TRBD1 (6 bases). Germline V CDR1 and CDR2: SGHRS, YFSETQ. This CDR3 comprises 15 residues. The V and J ends lost 3 bases and 3 bases respectively, with 16 bases between them. Here the CDR3 DNA reads TGCGCCAGCAGCTCTCCACCGGGACAAAACTACGAGCAGTACTTC. This gives the protein CASSSPPGQNYEQYF.

The chain employs TRBV21-1 and TRBJ1-2; the DNA was not compared with TRBD1, the D call given in the table. TRBV21-1 is an annotated pseudogene. The CDR3 length is 18 residues. The CDR3 reads CASSKVPVIRRRDYGYTF. The CDR3 DNA reads TGTGCCAGCAGCAAAGTCCCGGTGATACGTAGGAGGGACTATGGCTACACCTTC.

This chain joins TRBV6-8 and TRBJ2-3; D not certain. Germline-derived CDR1 and CDR2 are MNHGY and SAAAGT. This CDR3 has 14 residues. V was cut by 1 base and J by 1 base, with 6 bases left in between. Here the CDR3 DNA reads TGTGCCAGCAGTTACTTTACAGGCACAGATACGCAGTATTTT. Protein sequence: CASSYFTGTDTQYF.

The chain has TRBV11-2 and TRBJ2-7; D is possibly TRBD1 (6 bases). Germline V lookup: CDR1 SGHAT, CDR2 FQNNGV. V was trimmed by 5 bases and J by 1 base, leaving 9 bases between them. This CDR3 region has 13 residues. The DNA for the CDR3 is TGTGCCAGCAGCCGGACAGAGTCCTACGAGCAGTACTTC. This gives the protein CASSRTESYEQYF.

This clonotype occurred a few times. The chain is built from TRBV6-8 and TRBJ1-5; tentatively, D is TRBD1 (6 bases). CDR1 and CDR2 (germline): MNHGY, SAAAGT. V was trimmed by 1 base and J by 7 bases, leaving 11 bases between them. The CDR3 contains 14 residues. In nucleotides, the CDR3 is TGTGCCAGCAGTTACTTGAACCAGGGGCAGCCCCAGCATTTT. It specifies CASSYLNQGQPQHF.

V usage is TRBV18 and J usage is TRBJ2-3, with a weak D call TRBD2 (6 bases). The V end lost 0 bases, the J end lost 0 bases, and 10 bases lay between the germline ends. Germline CDR1 is KGHSH and CDR2 is LQKENI. The CDR3 length is 16 residues. The CDR3 reads CASSPPGRGSTDTQYF. CDR3 bases: TGTGCCAGCTCACCACCGGGGCGGGGAAGCACAGATACGCAGTATTTT.

This clonotype was counted a few times. V usage is TRBV6-6 and J usage is TRBJ2-2, with D perhaps matching TRBD2 (6 bases). Trimming removed 0 bases at V and 4 bases at J, with 12 bases between. The CDR3 consists of 16 residues. Germline-derived CDR1 and CDR2 are MNHNY and SVGAGI (reference sequence). The CDR3 coding sequence is TGTGCCAGCAGTTACTCGATGGGGGGTAGCACCGGGGAGCTGTTTTTT. It is translated as CASSYSMGGSTGELFF.

This rearrangement joins TRBV20-1 to TRBJ1-3; D is uncertain. The CDR3 sequence is 14 residues long. The V end lost 2 bases, the J end lost 1 base, and 9 bases lay between the germline ends. Germline lookup yields CDR1 DFQATT and CDR2 SNEGSKA (reference sequence). CDR3 coding DNA: TGCAGTGCTAGATCTGGGTATTCTGGAAACACCATATATTTT. The encoded protein is CSARSGYSGNTIYF.

The sample holds one count of this clonotype. The chain joins TRBV13 to TRBJ2-7; tentatively, D is TRBD1 (5 bases). V lost 5 bases to trimming and J lost 0 bases, with 14 bases between them. In germline, CDR1 is PRHDT, CDR2 FYEKMQ (reference sequence). The CDR3 is 15 amino acids. CDR3 in amino acids: CASSPSGPSSYEQYF. CDR3 sequence (DNA): TGTGCCAGCAGCCCCTCAGGGCCCAGCTCCTACGAGCAGTACTTC. The full variable domain, with the rest looked up from reference TRBV13 and TRBJ2-7, is AAGVIQSPRHLIKEKRETATLKCYPIPRHDTVYWYQQGPGQDPQFLISFYEKMQSDKGSIPDRFSAQQFSDYHSELNMSSLELGDSALYFCASSPSGPSSYEQYFGPGTRLTVT.

V usage is TRBV28 and J usage is TRBJ1-5; 10 nucleotides match TRBD1. V shed 5 bases, J shed 7 bases, and the junction held 11 bases outside the gene matches. From germline, CDR1 is MDHEN and CDR2 SYDVKM. The CDR3 is 16 amino acids. The CDR3 coding sequence is TGTGCCAGCAGTGGCCGGGACAGGGGTGGGTTCCAGCCCCAGCATTTT. This gives the protein CASSGRDRGGFQPQHF.

This clonotype was detected only a few times. The DNA of the CDR3 is TGTGCCAGCAGCTCAGGGTTCTCCTACAATGAGCAGTTCTTC. Translated: CASSSGFSYNEQFF. This chain links TRBV5-8 with TRBJ2-1, with D possibly matching TRBD1 (5 bases). V was trimmed by 3 bases and J by 0 bases, leaving 7 bases between them. Germline assignment: CDR1 SGHTS and CDR2 YDEGEE. CDR3 length: 14 residues.

This clonotype was seen only a few times. V and J are TRBV7-8 and TRBJ2-7, with 7 positions matching TRBD2. The germline CDR1 and CDR2 sequences are SGHVS and FQNEAQ. V lost 1 base and J lost 3; bases outside the gene matches: 3. This CDR3 contains 14 residues. In DNA, the CDR3 is TGTGCCAGCAGCTTAGTGCGGGAGAACTACGAGCAGTACTTC. Translating gives CASSLVRENYEQYF.

The chain recombines TRBV19 with TRBJ2-7; 7 nucleotides agree with TRBD1. With 3 bases clipped from V and 2 bases from J, the junction kept 7 bases outside the gene matches. CDR1 is LNHDA and CDR2 is SQIVND in the germline V gene (reference sequence). The CDR3 runs to 15 residues. The CDR3 sequence is CASSIRTGETYEQYF. CDR3 DNA: TGTGCCAGTAGTATTCGGACAGGCGAAACCTACGAGCAGTACTTC.

This rearrangement joins TRBV13 to TRBJ2-1, with D hard to call. In germline, CDR1 is PRHDT, CDR2 FYEKMQ (reference sequence). Trimming removed 2 bases at V and 7 bases at J, with 15 bases between. The CDR3 loop spans 15 amino acids. For the CDR3, the DNA is TGTGCCAGCAGCTTAACCCGATCCTTAGGAAATGAGCAGTTCTTC. Protein: CASSLTRSLGNEQFF.